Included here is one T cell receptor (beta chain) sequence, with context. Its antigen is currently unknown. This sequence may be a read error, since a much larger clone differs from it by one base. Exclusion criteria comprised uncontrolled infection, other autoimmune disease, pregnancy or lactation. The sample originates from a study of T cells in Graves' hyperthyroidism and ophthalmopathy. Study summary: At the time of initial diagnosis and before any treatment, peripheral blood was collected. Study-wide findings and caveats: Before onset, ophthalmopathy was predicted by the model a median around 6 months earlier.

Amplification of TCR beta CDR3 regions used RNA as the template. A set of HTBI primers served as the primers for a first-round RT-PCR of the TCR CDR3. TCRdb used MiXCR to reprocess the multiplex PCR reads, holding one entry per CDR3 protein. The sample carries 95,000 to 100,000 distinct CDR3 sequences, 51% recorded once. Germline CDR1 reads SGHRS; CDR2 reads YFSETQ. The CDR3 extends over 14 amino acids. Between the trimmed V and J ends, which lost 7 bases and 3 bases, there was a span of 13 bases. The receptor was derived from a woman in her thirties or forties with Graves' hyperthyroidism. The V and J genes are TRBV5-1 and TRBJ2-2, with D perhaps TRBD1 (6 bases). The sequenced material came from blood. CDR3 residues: CASGPGQYTGELFF. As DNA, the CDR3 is TGCGCCAGCGGCCCGGGACAATACACCGGGGAGCTGTTTTTT.